This T cell receptor (beta chain) was sequenced for a study of beta chain features in type 1 diabetes (dated by TCRdb to between 2017 and 2018). Study-wide context: Mean age, gender distribution, total cell number and subset yield did not differ between patients and healthy donors. A total of roughly 100,000,000 sorted cells were examined across all samples, and the number of cells per subset was strongly correlated with RNA yield. In the study, TCRB repertoires of sorted circulating CD4+ T cell subsets from recently diagnosed type 1 diabetes patients were compared with those of matched healthy donors. Naive and central memory subsets were obtained from all 30 or so donors, but regulatory and stem cell-like memory subsets were isolated from only 8 patients and 8 healthy donors.

The entire amount of isolated RNA was reverse transcribed using the High Capacity cDNA Reverse Transcription Kit, so the sequenced TCRB transcripts were expressed ones. Deep immunoSEQ sequencing was applied to naive, central memory and regulatory T cell samples, giving an average of roughly 3.5 million total reads per sample. Sorted cells were lysed in RLT buffer, and RNA was extracted using DNase-treated RNeasy Micro or Mini kits according to cell number. To prevent cross-contamination, every cell subset was processed on its own, while patient and healthy donor samples were processed together. The immunoSEQ multiplex PCR was used to amplify TCRB sequences from cDNA, yielding 87-bp fragments that span the CDR3 region. Sequencing of the amplicons was done on the Illumina HiSeq platform. The source study handled its data this way. Synthetic template baselines were used to correct PCR bias computationally, reads within Hamming distance 2 were collapsed together, and singletons that could not be merged were discarded. Reads were aligned to IMGT to assign V, D and J genes, CDR3 length, and insertions or deletions at six rearrangement sites. Within each subset, clonotype counts were normalized to the number of sorted cells before true diversity and Gini coefficients were calculated with the tcR R package. The overlap coefficient, calculated on TCRB nucleotide sequences, was used to quantify repertoire sharing. Out-of-frame TCRB sequences from naive cells were analyzed as a proxy for the pre-selection repertoire. TCRdb took over this immuneACCESS table, retaining in-frame rearrangements with V and J assigned. Such tables are incomplete; in checked studies, under half of the missing clones stem from an unresolved V gene, and the remainder is unexplained. The DNA was the basis for D and trimming; V, J and clone size are from that table. This sample comprises about 740,000 clones, roughly an eighth of them detected only once. Less than 0.025% of the sample goes to the ten largest clones.

CDR1 and CDR2 were assigned from the germline V gene (reference sequence) as MNHEY and SMNVEV. Measured from the cysteine to the phenylalanine, the CDR3 is 15 residues long. Only the CDR3 DNA stays, 45 bases, in frame from base 1. V lost 3 bases and J lost 7 bases, and the count of bases not matched to a germline gene is 8. Overall study outcomes, separate from this receptor: Sequencing cDNA rather than genomic DNA could over-represent highly expressing activated cells, although activation and CD3 levels did not differ between groups. A moderate but significant shortening of TCRB CDR3 length was observed in type 1 diabetes patients in all four CD4+ subsets. Patients with type 1 diabetes made fewer insertions and deleted more nucleotides at VDJ recombination sites, implying thymic rearrangement abnormalities. Shorter templates might have been favored by PCR, but patient and control samples were amplified and corrected together, so both groups would have been affected equally by any skew. Naive, central memory and regulatory TCRB repertoires appeared to be more alike among patients than among healthy donors. Only small numbers of individuals were included in the HLA sub-analyses, which left unresolved whether HLA type had any influence on TCRB rearrangement.

Each donor gave one peripheral blood draw, averaging about 120 mL, which was collected into heparinised tubes. Naive, central memory, regulatory and stem cell-like memory CD4+ T cells were sorted on a BD FACSAria II using a panel including CD45RO, CCR7, CD25, CD127, CD95 and CD27. All sorted populations exceeded 98% purity. PBMCs were separated immediately by Lymphoprep density gradient centrifugation and were stained directly, without being cultured. So that batch effects would be minimized, each experiment stained and sorted samples in pairs, pairing one healthy donor with one patient. A note on this clone: Which antigen it targets is not known. No quality values exist for individual bases; no much larger clone is one base distant.

The sequence was collected from a man aged 18 to 30 with type 1 diabetes. In this chain, TRBV27 is recombined with TRBJ2-1; 8 junctional bases match TRBD2. Material: naive CD4+ T cells from blood. This specimen's cell subset or site label, per the study, means: true naive CD4+ T cells. This receptor carries the CDR3 CASSLFRGGVNEQFF. Here is the DNA: TGTGCCAGCAGTTTGTTTCGGGGGGGCGTTAATGAGCAGTTCTTC.